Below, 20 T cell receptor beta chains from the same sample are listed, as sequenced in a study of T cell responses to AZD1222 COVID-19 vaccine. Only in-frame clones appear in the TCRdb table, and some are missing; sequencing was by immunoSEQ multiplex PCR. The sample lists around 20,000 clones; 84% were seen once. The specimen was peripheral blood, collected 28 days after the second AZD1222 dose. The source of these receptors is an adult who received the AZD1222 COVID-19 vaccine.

CDR3 protein: CASSIARTSGTTDTQYF. CDR3 nucleotide sequence: TGTGCCAGTAGTATAGCAAGGACTAGCGGGACCACAGATACGCAGTATTTT. This chain uses TRBV19 with TRBJ2-3, with 12 nucleotides matching TRBD2. J was trimmed by 2 bases and V by 1 base; bases with no gene match: 4. This CDR3 is 17 amino acids long. The germline V gene has CDR1 LNHDA and CDR2 SQIVND (reference sequence).

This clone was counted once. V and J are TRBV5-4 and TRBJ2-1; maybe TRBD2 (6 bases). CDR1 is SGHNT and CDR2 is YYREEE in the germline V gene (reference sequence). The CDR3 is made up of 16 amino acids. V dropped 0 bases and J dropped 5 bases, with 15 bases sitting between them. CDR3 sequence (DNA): TGTGCCAGCAGCTTGGGGGCGAGGCGGGATGACAATGAGCAGTTCTTC. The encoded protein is CASSLGARRDDNEQFF.

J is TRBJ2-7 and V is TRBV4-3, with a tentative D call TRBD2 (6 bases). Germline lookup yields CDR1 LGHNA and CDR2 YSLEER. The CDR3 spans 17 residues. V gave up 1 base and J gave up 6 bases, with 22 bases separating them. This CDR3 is CASSQGSSGPFQGEQYF. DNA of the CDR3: TGCGCCAGCAGCCAAGGGAGTAGCGGCCCCTTCCAGGGCGAGCAGTACTTC.

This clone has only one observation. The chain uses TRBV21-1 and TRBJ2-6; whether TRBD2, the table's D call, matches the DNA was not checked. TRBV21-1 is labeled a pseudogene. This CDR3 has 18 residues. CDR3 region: CASSKFSSDFSGANVLTF. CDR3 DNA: TGTGCCAGCAGCAAATTTAGTAGCGACTTCTCTGGGGCCAACGTCCTGACTTTC.

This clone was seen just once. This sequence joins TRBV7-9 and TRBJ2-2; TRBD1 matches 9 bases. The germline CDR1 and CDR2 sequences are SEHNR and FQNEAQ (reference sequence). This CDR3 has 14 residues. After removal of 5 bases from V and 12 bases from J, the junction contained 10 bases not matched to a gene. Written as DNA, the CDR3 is TGTGCCAGCAGCCAAGCACAGGGGGCGAGGAAGCTGTTTTTT. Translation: CASSQAQGARKLFF.

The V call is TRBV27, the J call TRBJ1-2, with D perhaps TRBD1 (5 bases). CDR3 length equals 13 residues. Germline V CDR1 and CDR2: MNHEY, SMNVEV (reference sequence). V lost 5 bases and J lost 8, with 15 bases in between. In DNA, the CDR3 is TGTGCCAGCAGTACCCTCCGGGGGAGAGGCTACACCTTC. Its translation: CASSTLRGRGYTF.

This CDR3 is CASSLRSGQPQHF. Written as DNA, the CDR3 is TGTGCCAGCAGTTTAAGGTCAGGACAGCCCCAGCATTTT. The genes are TRBV27 and TRBJ1-5, with D unclear. Germline V gives CDR1 MNHEY, CDR2 SMNVEV (reference sequence). The CDR3 extends over 13 amino acids. Deletions cut 2 bases from V and 7 bases from J, with 9 bases between.

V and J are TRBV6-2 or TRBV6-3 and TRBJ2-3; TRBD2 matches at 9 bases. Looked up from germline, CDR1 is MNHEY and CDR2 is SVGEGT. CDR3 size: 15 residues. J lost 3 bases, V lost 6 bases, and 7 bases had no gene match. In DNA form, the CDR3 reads TGTGCCAGCAGCCTTCTAGCGGGGCCGACAGATACGCAGTATTTT. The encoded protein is CASSLLAGPTDTQYF.

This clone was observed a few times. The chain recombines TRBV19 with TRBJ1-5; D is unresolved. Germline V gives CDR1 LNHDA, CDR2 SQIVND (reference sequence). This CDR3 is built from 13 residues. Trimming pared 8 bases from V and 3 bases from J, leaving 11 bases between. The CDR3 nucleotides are TGTGCCAGTCATCATGAGCACAATCAGCCCCAGCATTTT. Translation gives CASHHEHNQPQHF.

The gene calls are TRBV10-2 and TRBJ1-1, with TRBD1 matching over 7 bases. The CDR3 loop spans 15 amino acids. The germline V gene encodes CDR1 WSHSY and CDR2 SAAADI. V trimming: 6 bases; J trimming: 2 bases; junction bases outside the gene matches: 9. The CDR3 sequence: CASRDTGAVNTEAFF. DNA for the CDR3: TGCGCCAGCAGAGACACAGGGGCGGTTAACACTGAAGCTTTCTTT.

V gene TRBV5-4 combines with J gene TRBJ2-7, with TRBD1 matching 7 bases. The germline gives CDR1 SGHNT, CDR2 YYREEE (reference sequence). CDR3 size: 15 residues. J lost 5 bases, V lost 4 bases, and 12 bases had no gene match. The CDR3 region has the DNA TGTGCCAGCAGCCGAGCAGGGGGTACAGGCGACGAGCAGTACTTC. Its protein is CASSRAGGTGDEQYF.

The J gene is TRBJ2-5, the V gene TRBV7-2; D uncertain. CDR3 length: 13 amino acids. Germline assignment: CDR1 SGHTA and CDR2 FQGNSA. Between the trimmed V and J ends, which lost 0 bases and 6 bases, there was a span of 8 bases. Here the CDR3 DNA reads TGTGCCAGCAGCTTAGCTACTATAAAGACCCAGTACTTC. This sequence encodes CASSLATIKTQYF.

This CDR3 reads CASSLEGPTGELFF. DNA for the CDR3: TGCGCCAGCAGCTTGGAGGGCCCAACCGGGGAGCTGTTTTTT. V usage is TRBV5-1 and J usage is TRBJ2-2; unclear D gene. Germline CDR1 and CDR2: SGHRS and YFSETQ. The V and J ends lost 0 bases and 5 bases respectively, with 8 bases between them. The CDR3 spans 14 residues.

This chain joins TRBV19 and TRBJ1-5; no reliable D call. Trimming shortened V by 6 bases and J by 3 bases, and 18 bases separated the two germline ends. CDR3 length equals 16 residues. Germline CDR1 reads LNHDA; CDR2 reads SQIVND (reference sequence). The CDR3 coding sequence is TGTGCCAGTAGCTCCCTGAGCCGGGGTAACAATCAGCCCCAGCATTTT. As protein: CASSSLSRGNNQPQHF. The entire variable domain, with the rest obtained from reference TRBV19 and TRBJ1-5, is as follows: DGGITQSPKYLFRKEGQNVTLSCEQNLNHDAMYWYRQDPGQGLRLIYYSQIVNDFQKGDIAEGYSVSREKKESFPLTVTSAQKNPTAFYLCASSSLSRGNNQPQHFGDGTRLSIL.

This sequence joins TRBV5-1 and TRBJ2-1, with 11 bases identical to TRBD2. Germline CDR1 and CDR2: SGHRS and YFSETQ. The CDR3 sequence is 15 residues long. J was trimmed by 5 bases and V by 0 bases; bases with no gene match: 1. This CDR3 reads CASSLGLAGNNEQFF. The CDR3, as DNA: TGCGCCAGCAGCTTGGGACTAGCGGGGAACAATGAGCAGTTCTTC.

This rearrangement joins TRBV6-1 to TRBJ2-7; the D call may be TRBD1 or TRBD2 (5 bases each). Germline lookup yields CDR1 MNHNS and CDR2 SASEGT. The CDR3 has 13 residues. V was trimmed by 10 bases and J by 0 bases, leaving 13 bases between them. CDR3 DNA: TGTGCCACCAACCGGGGCAACTCCTACGAGCAGTACTTC. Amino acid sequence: CATNRGNSYEQYF.

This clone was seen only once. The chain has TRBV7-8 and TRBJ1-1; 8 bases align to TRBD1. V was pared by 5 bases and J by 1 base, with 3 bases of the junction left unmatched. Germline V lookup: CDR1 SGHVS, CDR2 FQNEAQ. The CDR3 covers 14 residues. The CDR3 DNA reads TGTGCCAGCAGCCTCGGGACAGGGAACACTGAAGCTTTCTTT. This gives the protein CASSLGTGNTEAFF.

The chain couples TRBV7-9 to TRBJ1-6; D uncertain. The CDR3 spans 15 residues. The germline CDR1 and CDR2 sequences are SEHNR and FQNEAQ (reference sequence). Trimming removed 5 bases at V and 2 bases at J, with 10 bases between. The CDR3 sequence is CASSQGLTYNSPLHF. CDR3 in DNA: TGTGCCAGCAGCCAAGGACTGACCTATAATTCACCCCTCCACTTT.

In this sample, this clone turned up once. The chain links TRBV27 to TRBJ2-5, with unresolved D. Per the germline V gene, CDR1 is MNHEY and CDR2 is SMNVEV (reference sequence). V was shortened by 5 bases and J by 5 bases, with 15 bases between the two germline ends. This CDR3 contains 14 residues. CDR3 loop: CASSVIDNLETQYF. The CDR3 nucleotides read TGTGCCAGCAGTGTAATAGATAACCTGGAGACCCAGTACTTC.

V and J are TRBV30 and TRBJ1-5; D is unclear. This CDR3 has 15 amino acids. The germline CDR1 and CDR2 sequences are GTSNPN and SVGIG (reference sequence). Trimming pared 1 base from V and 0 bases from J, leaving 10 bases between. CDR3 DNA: TGTGCCTGGAGTGCTGGATTACTTAGCAATCAGCCCCAGCATTTT. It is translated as CAWSAGLLSNQPQHF.